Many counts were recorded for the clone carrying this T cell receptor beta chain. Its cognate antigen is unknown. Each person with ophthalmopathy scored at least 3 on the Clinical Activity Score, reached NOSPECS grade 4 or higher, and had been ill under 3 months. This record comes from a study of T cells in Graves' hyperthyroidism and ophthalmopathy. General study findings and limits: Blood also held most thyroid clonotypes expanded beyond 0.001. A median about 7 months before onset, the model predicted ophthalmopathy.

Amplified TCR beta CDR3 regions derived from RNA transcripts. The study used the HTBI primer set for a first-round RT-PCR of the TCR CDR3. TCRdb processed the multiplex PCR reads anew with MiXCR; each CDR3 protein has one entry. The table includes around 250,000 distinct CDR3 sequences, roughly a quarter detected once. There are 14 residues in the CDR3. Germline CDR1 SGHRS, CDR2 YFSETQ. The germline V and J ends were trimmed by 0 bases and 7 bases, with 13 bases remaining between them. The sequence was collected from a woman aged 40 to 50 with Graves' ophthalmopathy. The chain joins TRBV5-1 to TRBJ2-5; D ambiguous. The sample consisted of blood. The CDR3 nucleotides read TGCGCCAGCAGCTTGGGTGACAAGCTGGGGACCCAGTACTTC. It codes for CASSLGDKLGTQYF.